The clone carrying this T cell receptor beta chain was recorded many times. What it recognizes is unknown. This specimen comes from a study of T cells in Graves' hyperthyroidism and ophthalmopathy. Study outcomes and limitations: The model forecast ophthalmopathy, anticipating it by a median about 7 months before onset. Peripheral blood also featured most of the thyroid clonotypes expanded above 0.001.

Germline CDR1 is KGHSH and CDR2 is LQKENI. The CDR3 sequence is 14 residues long. Trimming left V 6 bases short and J 3 bases short, with 14 bases between. RNA transcripts gave rise to amplified TCR beta CDR3 regions. When the TCR CDR3 underwent first-round RT-PCR, the HTBI primer set was used. TCRdb ran MiXCR on the multiplex PCR reads and lists one entry per CDR3 protein. Of 500,000 to 550,000 distinct CDR3 sequences in the sample, nearly 20% were seen once. The study included ophthalmopathy patients with Clinical Activity Score at least 3, NOSPECS grade at least 4 and duration under 3 months. The material sequenced was blood. This clonotype was obtained from a man aged 35 to 55 with Graves' ophthalmopathy. The V call is TRBV18, the J call TRBJ2-5; tentative D call: TRBD2 (5 bases). The chain's CDR3 is CASSPIPGKETQYF. The CDR3 nucleotides are TGTGCCAGCTCCCCGATACCCGGGAAAGAGACCCAGTACTTC. Based on the CDR3 plus reference TRBV18 and TRBJ2-5, the full variable domain is NAGVMQNPRHLVRRRGQEARLRCSPMKGHSHVYWYRQLPEEGLKFMVYLQKENIIDESGMPKERFSAEFPKEGPSILRIQQVVRGDSAAYFCASSPIPGKETQYFGPGTRLLVL.